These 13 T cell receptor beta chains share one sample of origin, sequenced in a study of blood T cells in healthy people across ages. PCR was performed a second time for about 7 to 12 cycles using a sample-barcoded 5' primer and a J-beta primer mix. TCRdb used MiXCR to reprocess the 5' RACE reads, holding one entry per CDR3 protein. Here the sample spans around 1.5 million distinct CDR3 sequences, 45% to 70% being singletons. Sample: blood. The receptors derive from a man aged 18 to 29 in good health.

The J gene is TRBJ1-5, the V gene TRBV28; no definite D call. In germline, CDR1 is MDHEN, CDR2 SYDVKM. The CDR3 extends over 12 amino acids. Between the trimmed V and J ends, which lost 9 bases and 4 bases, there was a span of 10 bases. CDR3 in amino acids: CASGEGNQPQHF. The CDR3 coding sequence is TGTGCCAGTGGGGAGGGTAATCAGCCCCAGCATTTT.

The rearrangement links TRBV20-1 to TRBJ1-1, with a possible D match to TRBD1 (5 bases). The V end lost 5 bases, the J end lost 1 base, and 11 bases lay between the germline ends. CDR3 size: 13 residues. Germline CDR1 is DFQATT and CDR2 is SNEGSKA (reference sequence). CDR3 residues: CSAGGIGNTEAFF. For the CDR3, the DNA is TGCAGTGCTGGGGGGATCGGGAACACTGAAGCTTTCTTT.

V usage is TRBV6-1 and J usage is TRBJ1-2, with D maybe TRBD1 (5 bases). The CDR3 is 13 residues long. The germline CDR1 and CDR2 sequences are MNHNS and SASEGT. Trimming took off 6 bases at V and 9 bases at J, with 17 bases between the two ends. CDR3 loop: CASRGVGQPSYTF. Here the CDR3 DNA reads TGTGCCAGCAGAGGTGTCGGACAACCCAGCTACACCTTC.

The CDR3 spells CASSTSRVLGYF. The CDR3 nucleotides read TGTGCCAGCAGTACCTCCCGGGTCCTGGGGTACTTC. The V and J genes are TRBV6-1 and TRBJ2-4; D gene ambiguous. The V end lost 5 bases, the J end lost 15 bases, and 17 bases lay between the germline ends. CDR1 MNHNS and CDR2 SASEGT come from the germline V gene. The CDR3 is 12 amino acids.

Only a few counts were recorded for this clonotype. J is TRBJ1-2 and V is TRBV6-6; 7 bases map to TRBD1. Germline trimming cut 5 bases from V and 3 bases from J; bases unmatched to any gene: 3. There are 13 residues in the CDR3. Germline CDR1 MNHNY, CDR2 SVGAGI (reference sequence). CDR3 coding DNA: TGTGCCAGCAGTCGGACAGGTGACTATGGCTACACCTTC. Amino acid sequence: CASSRTGDYGYTF.

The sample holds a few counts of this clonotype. The CDR3 here is CASSSETYNEQFF. CDR3 in DNA: TGTGCCAGCAGCTCGGAGACCTACAATGAGCAGTTCTTC. This sequence joins TRBV7-8 and TRBJ2-1; D remains unclear. The germline V gene has CDR1 SGHVS and CDR2 FQNEAQ. Trimming took 4 bases from V and 2 from J, leaving 6 bases between them. This CDR3 has 13 amino acids.

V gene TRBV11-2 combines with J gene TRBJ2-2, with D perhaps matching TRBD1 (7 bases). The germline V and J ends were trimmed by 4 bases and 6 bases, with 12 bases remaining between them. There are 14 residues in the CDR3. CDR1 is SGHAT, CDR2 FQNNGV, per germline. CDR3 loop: CASSSFRGAGELFF. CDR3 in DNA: TGTGCCAGCAGCTCGTTCAGGGGGGCCGGGGAGCTGTTTTTT.

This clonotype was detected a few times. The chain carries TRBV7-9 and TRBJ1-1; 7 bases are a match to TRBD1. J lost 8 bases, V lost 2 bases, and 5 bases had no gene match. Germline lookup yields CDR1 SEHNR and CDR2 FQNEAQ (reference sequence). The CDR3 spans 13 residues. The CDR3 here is CASSLTTGSEAFF. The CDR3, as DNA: TGTGCCAGCAGCTTAACGACAGGGTCAGAAGCTTTCTTT. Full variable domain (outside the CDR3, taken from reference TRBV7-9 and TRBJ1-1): DTGVSQNPRHKITKRGQNVTFRCDPISEHNRLYWYRQTLGQGPEFLTYFQNEAQLEKSRLLSDRFSAERPKGSFSTLEIQRTEQGDSAMYLCASSLTTGSEAFFGQGTRLTVV.

This chain's CDR3 is CASSLGVSTYNEQFF. CDR3 DNA sequence: TGCGCCAGCAGCTTGGGAGTATCTACTTACAATGAGCAGTTCTTC. The chain couples TRBV5-1 to TRBJ2-1; no clear D. The CDR3 length is 15 residues. Germline V gene lookup returns CDR1 SGHRS and CDR2 YFSETQ. V dropped 0 bases and J dropped 4 bases, with 11 bases sitting between them.

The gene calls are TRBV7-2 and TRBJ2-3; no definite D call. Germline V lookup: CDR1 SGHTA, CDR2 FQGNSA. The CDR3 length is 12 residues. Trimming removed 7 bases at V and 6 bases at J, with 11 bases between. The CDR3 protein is CASTPPSDTQYF. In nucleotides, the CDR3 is TGTGCCAGCACCCCGCCGTCGGATACGCAGTATTTT.

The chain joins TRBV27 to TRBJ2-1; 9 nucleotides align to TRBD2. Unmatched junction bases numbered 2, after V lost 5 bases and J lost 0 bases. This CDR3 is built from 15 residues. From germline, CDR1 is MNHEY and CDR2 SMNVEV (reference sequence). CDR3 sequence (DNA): TGTGCCAGCAGTCTAGCGGGATTCTCCTACAATGAGCAGTTCTTC. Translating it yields CASSLAGFSYNEQFF.

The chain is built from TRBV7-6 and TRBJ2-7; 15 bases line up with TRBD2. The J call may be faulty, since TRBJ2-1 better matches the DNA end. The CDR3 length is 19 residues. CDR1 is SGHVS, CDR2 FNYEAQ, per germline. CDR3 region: CASSSVAGLAGGGLYEQFF. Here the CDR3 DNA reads TGTGCCAGCAGTTCAGTGGCGGGACTAGCGGGAGGAGGGCTTTATGAGCAGTTCTTC.

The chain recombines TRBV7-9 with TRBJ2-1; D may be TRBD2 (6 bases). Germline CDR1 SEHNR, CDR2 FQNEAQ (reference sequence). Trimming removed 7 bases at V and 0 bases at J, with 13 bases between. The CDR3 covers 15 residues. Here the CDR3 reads CASNVAGSSYNEQFF. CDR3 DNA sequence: TGTGCCAGCAACGTCGCGGGGAGCTCCTACAATGAGCAGTTCTTC.